This T cell receptor (beta chain) derives from a study of T cell repertoires in cytomegalovirus infection. Study-wide background: As its CMV epitopes, the study selected recently identified HLA-C-restricted and well-studied HLA-B-restricted targets. Points from the study as a whole: The ex vivo response was dominated by HLA-C-restricted CMV-specific TCR beta clonotypes.

TCRdb re-called the reads with MiXCR, one entry per CDR3 protein. The sample consists of hundreds of thousands of distinct CDR3 sequences, less than 35% of them appearing once. The CDR3 contains 13 residues. Germline V CDR1 and CDR2: WSHSY, SAAADI. Germline trimming cut 8 bases from V and 6 bases from J; bases unmatched to any gene: 5. This clonotype showed up just once. Its antigen is unidentified. The starting material was cultured CD8+ T cells from PBMCs, obtained from culture after CMV antigen stimulation. The sequence derives from a human donor in good health (CMV status not recorded). Some clones in this sample may be carry-over from other donors' samples. This sequence joins TRBV10-2 and TRBJ2-2; 8 nucleotides line up with TRBD1. CDR3 residues: CASAGGISGELFF. For the CDR3, the DNA is TGCGCCAGCGCAGGGGGCATTTCCGGGGAGCTGTTTTTT.